Below are 12 T cell receptor beta chains sequenced from a single sample in a study of Ad26.COV2.S vaccination and SARS-CoV-2 variants. This sample's treatment: about 20 received Ad26.COV2.S at low or high dose, single or two shots; 5 received placebo; per-sample allocation not given. It was on day 63 after the first vaccine or placebo injection that samples were taken. Data came from immunoSEQ multiplex PCR; TCRdb stores just in-frame clones and leaves some out. The sample shows roughly 300,000 clones, less than 90% of them seen only once. The sequencing here drew on peripheral blood, taken in a trial of Ad26.COV2.S vaccine versus placebo. Every receptor here comes from a person between 18 and 60 years old who received the Ad26.COV2.S COVID-19 vaccine or a placebo.

This chain links TRBV5-4 with TRBJ1-4, with D unclear. V lost 0 bases and J lost 4, with 16 bases in between. The germline gives CDR1 SGHNT, CDR2 YYREEE (reference sequence). The CDR3 is 17 residues long. CDR3 residues: CASSLGPSGFSNEKLFF. The DNA for the CDR3 is TGTGCCAGCAGCTTGGGTCCCTCTGGGTTTAGTAATGAAAAACTGTTTTTT.

In its sample, this clone was seen once. The CDR3 region is CASTSPRAYEQYF. DNA for the CDR3: TGTGCCAGCACTAGTCCTAGAGCCTACGAGCAGTACTTC. The rearrangement links TRBV6-5 to TRBJ2-7; D is unclear. The CDR3 extends over 13 amino acids. V lost 7 bases and J lost 2, with 12 bases in between. CDR1 is MNHEY, CDR2 SVGAGI, per germline.

The J gene is TRBJ1-1, the V gene TRBV27, with D unresolved. The V end lost 6 bases, the J end lost 11 bases, and 22 bases lay between the germline ends. In germline, CDR1 is MNHEY, CDR2 SMNVEV (reference sequence). The CDR3 spans 14 residues. Here the CDR3 DNA reads TGTGCCAGCAGACCGACCTCTCGACGGCGTGGTGCTTTCTTT. This codes for CASRPTSRRRGAFF.

The rearrangement links TRBV7-8 to TRBJ2-2; D unresolved. The CDR3 has 13 residues. The germline V gene has CDR1 SGHVS and CDR2 FQNEAQ. Trimming stripped 2 bases from V and 3 bases from J, with 4 bases between. CDR3 region: CASSLPDTGELFF. Written as DNA, the CDR3 is TGTGCCAGCAGCTTACCGGACACCGGGGAGCTGTTTTTT.

A word on this clone: The same CDR3 arises from other DNA sequences in this sample as well. This chain links TRBV24-1 with TRBJ2-7; D gene ambiguous. Trimming stripped 4 bases from V and 3 bases from J, with 3 bases between. The CDR3 runs 11 residues. In germline, CDR1 is KGHDR, CDR2 SFDVKD. The DNA of the CDR3 is TGTGCCACCAGTGAGGGCTACGAGCAGTACTTC. Encoded protein: CATSEGYEQYF.

The chain recombines TRBV19 with TRBJ2-1; the match to TRBD2 covers 10 bases. Germline lookup yields CDR1 LNHDA and CDR2 SQIVND (reference sequence). The CDR3 consists of 16 residues. With V trimmed by 8 bases and J by 6 bases, 13 bases remained unmatched. The CDR3, as DNA: TGTGCCAGTCACCCCCTCGGACTAGCGGTTCCCAATGAGCAGTTCTTC. Encoded protein: CASHPLGLAVPNEQFF.

This chain joins TRBV11-2 and TRBJ1-3; D is unresolved. The CDR3 consists of 16 residues. CDR1 is SGHAT and CDR2 is FQNNGV in the germline V gene. Deletions cut 5 bases from V and 0 bases from J, with 14 bases between. The CDR3 nucleotides read TGTGCCAGCAGCCATTTCACGAAAAGCTCTGGAAACACCATATATTTT. This translates into CASSHFTKSSGNTIYF.

The rearrangement uses TRBV5-6 and TRBJ2-7; D is perhaps TRBD1 or TRBD2 (6 bases each). In germline, CDR1 is SGHDT, CDR2 YYEEEE. The CDR3 is 16 amino acids. V lost 0 bases and J lost 3, with 16 bases in between. The CDR3 here is CASSLAEGGRIYEQYF. The CDR3 coding sequence is TGTGCCAGCAGCTTGGCCGAGGGGGGACGGATCTACGAGCAGTACTTC.

This chain links TRBV10-3 with TRBJ1-3; D uncertain. V was cut by 7 bases and J by 0 bases, with 13 bases left in between. The CDR3 length is 15 residues. Germline CDR1 is ENHRY and CDR2 is SYGVKD. The CDR3: CAITWSLTSGNTIYF. In DNA form, the CDR3 reads TGTGCCATCACGTGGTCTCTGACCTCTGGAAACACCATATATTTT.

For the CDR3, the DNA is TGTGCCAGTAGTCTAGCCCCAGCGGGGGGTTACACCGGGGAGCTGTTTTTT. This sequence encodes CASSLAPAGGYTGELFF. The J gene is TRBJ2-2, the V gene TRBV19, with 9 bases matching TRBD2. There are 17 residues in the CDR3. Germline values: CDR1 LNHDA, CDR2 SQIVND (reference sequence). V lost 5 bases to trimming and J lost 3 bases; unmatched junction nucleotides: 10.

V usage is TRBV7-9 and J usage is TRBJ2-7; 7 positions match TRBD1. There are 15 residues in the CDR3. Per the germline V gene, CDR1 is SEHNR and CDR2 is FQNEAQ (reference sequence). V was clipped by 5 bases and J by 2 bases; unmatched bases: 9. CDR3 coding DNA: TGTGCCAGCAGCACTCAGGGACAGCTAGCCTACGAGCAGTACTTC. Its translation: CASSTQGQLAYEQYF.

This chain links TRBV7-2 with TRBJ2-7, with 9 positions matching TRBD1. Unmatched junction bases numbered 10, after V lost 5 bases and J lost 2 bases. The CDR3 runs to 16 residues. In germline, CDR1 is SGHTA, CDR2 FQGNSA. CDR3 region: CASSQASGQGTYEQYF. DNA of the CDR3: TGTGCCAGCAGCCAGGCCTCGGGACAGGGTACCTACGAGCAGTACTTC. The whole variable domain, filled in from reference TRBV7-2 and TRBJ2-7, reads GAGVSQSPSNKVTEKGKDVELRCDPISGHTALYWYRQSLGQGLEFLIYFQGNSAPDKSGLPSDRFSAERTGGSVSTLTIQRTQQEDSAVYLCASSQASGQGTYEQYFGPGTRLTVT.